The clone carrying this TCR beta chain was counted only a few times. The antigen remains unidentified. The data stem from a study of cytomegalovirus exposure and HLA in healthy donors. This PCR relied on a set of 60 Vbeta primers and 13 Jbeta primers. Sequencing was performed with immunoSEQ multiplex PCR; in TCRdb, only in-frame clones are kept and a portion is missing. There are approximately 220,000 clones in the sample; about 74% occur only once, and 1.8% lies in the top ten. This CDR3 has 14 amino acids. V shed 6 bases, J shed 2 bases, and the junction held 6 bases outside the gene matches. The germline CDR1 and CDR2 sequences are ENHRY and SYGVKD. Study-level results: Follow-up analysis later connected one missense variant in DCLRE1C with trimming of TCR beta V- and J-genes.

Sequencing used PBMCs. The source is a woman aged 25 to 39 in good health and CMV-seronegative. V gene TRBV10-3 combines with J gene TRBJ2-7, with 8 bases aligning to TRBD2. CDR3 region: CAIRNSGETYEQYF. The CDR3 DNA reads TGTGCCATCAGAAATAGCGGGGAGACCTACGAGCAGTACTTC.